The 17 T cell receptor beta chains presented below share a single source sample, sequenced in a study of T cells in Graves' hyperthyroidism and ophthalmopathy. Amplification targeted TCR beta CDR3 regions from RNA transcripts. A first-round RT-PCR of the TCR CDR3 used the HTBI primer set. In TCRdb, the multiplex PCR reads were re-called with MiXCR into one record per CDR3 protein. The sample lists over 400,000 distinct CDR3 sequences; 14% to 15% were seen once. The sequenced sample was blood. These receptors were obtained from a man aged 18 to 35 with Graves' ophthalmopathy.

This clonotype showed up just a few times. This sequence joins TRBV19 and TRBJ1-5; tentative D call: TRBD1 (5 bases). CDR1 and CDR2 from the germline V gene are LNHDA and SQIVND (reference sequence). This CDR3 is 13 amino acids long. Between the trimmed V and J ends, which lost 3 bases and 3 bases, there was a span of 6 bases. The DNA of the CDR3 is TGTGCCAGTAGTATGGGGACCAATCAGCCCCAGCATTTT. Translation gives CASSMGTNQPQHF. Full variable domain (outside the CDR3, taken from reference TRBV19 and TRBJ1-5): DGGITQSPKYLFRKEGQNVTLSCEQNLNHDAMYWYRQDPGQGLRLIYYSQIVNDFQKGDIAEGYSVSREKKESFPLTVTSAQKNPTAFYLCASSMGTNQPQHFGDGTRLSIL.

This clonotype was seen many times. V usage is TRBV3-1 and J usage is TRBJ1-2; D uncertain. Germline lookup yields CDR1 LGHDT and CDR2 YNNKEL (reference sequence). Deletions cut 2 bases from V and 0 bases from J, with 7 bases between. This CDR3 has 14 residues. Here the CDR3 reads CASSQLRANYGYTF. The CDR3 DNA reads as TGTGCCAGCAGCCAACTCAGAGCTAACTATGGCTACACCTTC.

The chain couples TRBV10-1 to TRBJ2-2, with D hard to call. Germline CDR1 WNHNN, CDR2 SYGVQD (reference sequence). This CDR3 is built from 15 residues. Trimming left V 0 bases short and J 0 bases short, with 5 bases between. CDR3 DNA sequence: TGCGCCAGCAGTGAGTCAGGGACGAACACCGGGGAGCTGTTTTTT. As protein: CASSESGTNTGELFF.

Worth noting for this clonotype: With a much larger clone just one base away, this may be a read error. The V call is TRBV6-2 or TRBV6-3, the J call TRBJ1-1; the D gene is possibly TRBD1 (6 bases). Germline V gives CDR1 MNHEY, CDR2 SVGEGT. V lost 5 bases and J 8 bases, leaving 18 bases between the germline ends. CDR3 length: 14 residues. CDR3 amino acids: CASSPPGGGLEAFF. In nucleotides, the CDR3 is TGTGCCAGCAGTCCGCCGGGGGGGGGCCTCGAAGCTTTCTTT.

The genes are TRBV9 and TRBJ1-3; 7 bases align to TRBD1. The length of the CDR3 is 14 residues. V lost 3 bases and J lost 2; bases outside the gene matches: 2. From germline, CDR1 is SGDLS and CDR2 YYNGEE. Here the CDR3 DNA reads TGTGCCAGCAGCGGGGGGACAGCTGGAAACACCATATATTTT. Amino acid sequence: CASSGGTAGNTIYF.

This clonotype was counted many times. V gene TRBV5-1 combines with J gene TRBJ2-7; 7 nucleotides match TRBD2. The CDR3 is 15 residues long. The germline gives CDR1 SGHRS, CDR2 YFSETQ. Trimming cost V 3 bases and J 5 bases; bases outside gene matches: 11. Written as DNA, the CDR3 is TGCGCCAGCAGCTCAATCTTGGGGGAGGGGCACGAGCAGTACTTC. Encoded protein: CASSSILGEGHEQYF.

This clonotype was detected ten times or more. V is TRBV7-8 and J is TRBJ1-1; no clear D. The CDR3 extends over 12 amino acids. V gave up 0 bases and J gave up 3 bases, with 2 bases separating them. Looked up from germline, CDR1 is SGHVS and CDR2 is FQNEAQ. CDR3 protein: CASSLAYTEAFF. For the CDR3, the DNA is TGTGCCAGCAGCTTAGCGTACACTGAAGCTTTCTTT.

This clonotype was counted ten times or more. The chain is built from TRBV5-1 and TRBJ2-5; D assignment may be TRBD1 or TRBD2 (5 bases each). CDR1 is SGHRS, CDR2 YFSETQ, per germline. The CDR3 runs 14 residues. V was shortened by 0 bases and J by 5 bases, with 11 bases between the two germline ends. CDR3 bases: TGCGCCAGCAGCTTGGCCGGGGCAAGGGAGACCCAGTACTTC. Translation gives CASSLAGARETQYF.

This clonotype has ten or more counts. The CDR3 here is CASIPGREVGEQYF. CDR3 nucleotide sequence: TGTGCCAGCATCCCAGGGAGGGAAGTGGGGGAGCAGTACTTC. This chain joins TRBV7-9 and TRBJ2-7, with TRBD2 matching 7 bases. Germline lookup yields CDR1 SEHNR and CDR2 FQNEAQ (reference sequence). The CDR3 length is 14 residues. J gave up 7 bases and V 7 bases, and 13 bases lay outside the gene matches.

This clonotype has more than one count but fewer than ten. The J gene is TRBJ2-2, the V gene TRBV20-1; the D gene is possibly TRBD1 (6 bases). The germline V gene has CDR1 DFQATT and CDR2 SNEGSKA (reference sequence). This CDR3 is built from 21 residues. The ends were cut back, 0 bases at V and 0 bases at J, with 26 bases in the middle. CDR3 DNA: TGCAGTGCTAGAGACCTAAGCGTGGTCAGTCCGGGACATCCGAACACCGGGGAGCTGTTTTTT. Residues: CSARDLSVVSPGHPNTGELFF.

This clonotype was picked up many times. The genes are TRBV6-1 and TRBJ1-5; 9 bases fit TRBD1. This CDR3 has 17 residues. Losses at the gene ends were 6 bases for V and 6 bases for J; bases not matched to a gene: 15. CDR1 is MNHNS, CDR2 SASEGT, per germline. In nucleotides, the CDR3 is TGTGCCAGCAGCTCCGCCCCCGGGACAGGGAACGGTCAGCCCCAGCATTTT. Its translation: CASSSAPGTGNGQPQHF.

The rearrangement joins TRBV28 to TRBJ2-6; a weak D match, TRBD1 (6 bases). V lost 10 bases, J lost 4 bases, and 14 bases lay in between. Germline CDR1 and CDR2: MDHEN and SYDVKM. The CDR3 length is 14 residues. This CDR3 reads CATTGSLGANVLTF. The CDR3 coding sequence is TGTGCCACCACAGGGAGCTTGGGGGCCAACGTCCTGACTTTC.

This clonotype was seen more than once but under ten times. The chain couples TRBV7-9 to TRBJ1-1; no reliable D call. CDR3 length equals 14 residues. Trimming took off 1 base at V and 4 bases at J, with 10 bases between the two ends. CDR1 SEHNR and CDR2 FQNEAQ come from the germline V gene (reference sequence). DNA for the CDR3: TGTGCCAGCAGCTTAGATGGCCAGACCACTGAAGCTTTCTTT. The encoded protein is CASSLDGQTTEAFF.

The table lists this clonotype with many counts. V is TRBV20-1 and J is TRBJ2-1; D unresolved. V was pared by 6 bases and J by 6 bases, with 15 bases between. Germline V gene lookup returns CDR1 DFQATT and CDR2 SNEGSKA (reference sequence). This CDR3 region has 13 residues. The CDR3 nucleotides read TGCAGTGCCGGTTCGGACGTCAGCAATGAGCAGTTCTTC. Encoded protein: CSAGSDVSNEQFF.

This clonotype was recorded many times. The chain carries TRBV20-1 and TRBJ2-7; 11 bases agree with TRBD2. The CDR3 runs to 14 residues. V dropped 3 bases and J dropped 4; count of bases not matched to a gene: 5. Germline CDR1 reads DFQATT; CDR2 reads SNEGSKA (reference sequence). The CDR3 loop reads CSASPPSGRYEQYF. The DNA of the CDR3 is TGCAGTGCTAGTCCGCCTAGCGGGAGGTACGAGCAGTACTTC.

This clonotype was seen more than once but under ten times. The rearrangement links TRBV25-1 to TRBJ2-7, with TRBD2 matching 9 bases. The CDR3 runs to 14 residues. The trim removed 0 bases at V and 5 bases at J, leaving 2 bases unmatched. CDR1 is MGHDK, CDR2 SYGVNS, per germline. Written as DNA, the CDR3 is TGTGCCAGCAGTGAATATAGCGGGGGTGACGAGCAGTACTTC. Translation: CASSEYSGGDEQYF.

This clonotype has just one count. This chain connects TRBV3-1 to TRBJ2-1; D possibly corresponds to TRBD1 (6 bases). V shed 2 bases and J shed 5 bases, with 10 bases lying between them. The germline gives CDR1 LGHDT, CDR2 YNNKEL (reference sequence). The CDR3 is 14 residues long. The CDR3 protein is CASSQQGTNNEQFF. In DNA, the CDR3 is TGTGCCAGCAGCCAACAGGGGACCAACAATGAGCAGTTCTTC.